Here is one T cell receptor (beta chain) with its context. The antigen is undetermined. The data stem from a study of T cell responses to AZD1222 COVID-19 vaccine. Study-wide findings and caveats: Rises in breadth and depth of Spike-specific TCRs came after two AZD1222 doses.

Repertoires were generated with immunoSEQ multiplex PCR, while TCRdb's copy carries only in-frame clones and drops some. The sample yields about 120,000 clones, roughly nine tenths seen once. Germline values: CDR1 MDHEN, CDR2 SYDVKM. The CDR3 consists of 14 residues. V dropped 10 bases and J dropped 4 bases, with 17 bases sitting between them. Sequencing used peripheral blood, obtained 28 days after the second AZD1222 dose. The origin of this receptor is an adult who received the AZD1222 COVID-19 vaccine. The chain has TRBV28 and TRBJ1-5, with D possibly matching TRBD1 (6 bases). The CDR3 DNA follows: TGTGCCACCAAGGGGGAGACAATAAATCAGCCCCAGCATTTT. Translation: CATKGETINQPQHF.